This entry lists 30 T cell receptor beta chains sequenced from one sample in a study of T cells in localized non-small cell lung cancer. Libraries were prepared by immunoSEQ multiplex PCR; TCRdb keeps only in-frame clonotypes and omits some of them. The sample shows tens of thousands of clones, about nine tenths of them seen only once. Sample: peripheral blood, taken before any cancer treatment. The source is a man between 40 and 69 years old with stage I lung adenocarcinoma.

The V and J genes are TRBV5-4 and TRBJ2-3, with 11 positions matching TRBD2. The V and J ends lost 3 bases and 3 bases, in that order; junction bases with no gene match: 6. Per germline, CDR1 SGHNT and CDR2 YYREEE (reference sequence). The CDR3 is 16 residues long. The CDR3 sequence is CASSWGLAGGTDTQYF. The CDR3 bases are TGTGCCAGCAGCTGGGGGCTAGCGGGGGGAACAGATACGCAGTATTTT.

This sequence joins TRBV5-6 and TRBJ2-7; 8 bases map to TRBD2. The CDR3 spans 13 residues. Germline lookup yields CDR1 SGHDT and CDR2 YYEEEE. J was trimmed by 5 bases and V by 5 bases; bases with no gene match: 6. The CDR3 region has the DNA TGTGCCAGCAGTCCGGGACTAGTCAACGAGCAGTACTTC. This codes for CASSPGLVNEQYF. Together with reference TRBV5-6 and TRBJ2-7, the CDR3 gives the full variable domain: DAGVTQSPTHLIKTRGQQVTLRCSPKSGHDTVSWYQQALGQGPQFIFQYYEEEERQRGNFPDRFSGHQFPNYSSELNVNALLLGDSALYLCASSPGLVNEQYFGPGTRLTVT.

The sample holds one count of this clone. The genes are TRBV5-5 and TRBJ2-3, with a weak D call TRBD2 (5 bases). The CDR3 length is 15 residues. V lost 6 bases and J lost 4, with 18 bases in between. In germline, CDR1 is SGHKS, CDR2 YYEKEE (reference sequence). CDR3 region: CASTQLRGLADTQYF. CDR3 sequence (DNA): TGTGCCAGCACCCAATTGCGAGGGTTGGCAGATACGCAGTATTTT.

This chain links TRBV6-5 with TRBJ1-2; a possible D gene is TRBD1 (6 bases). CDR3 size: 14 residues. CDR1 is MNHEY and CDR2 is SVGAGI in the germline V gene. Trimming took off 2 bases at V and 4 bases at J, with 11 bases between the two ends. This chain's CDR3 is CASSYQGLGYGYTF. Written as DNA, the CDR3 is TGTGCCAGCAGTTACCAGGGGTTAGGCTATGGCTACACCTTC.

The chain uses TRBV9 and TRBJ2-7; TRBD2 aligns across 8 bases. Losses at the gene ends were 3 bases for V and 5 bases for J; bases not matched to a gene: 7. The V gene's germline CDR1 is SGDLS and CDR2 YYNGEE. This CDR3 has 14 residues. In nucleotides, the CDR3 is TGTGCCAGCAGCGAGACAGCGGGAGTGAACGAGCAGTACTTC. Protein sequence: CASSETAGVNEQYF.

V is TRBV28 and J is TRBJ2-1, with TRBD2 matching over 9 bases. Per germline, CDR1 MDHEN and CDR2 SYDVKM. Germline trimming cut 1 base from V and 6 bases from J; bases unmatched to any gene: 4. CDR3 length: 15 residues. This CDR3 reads CASSLFLAGFNEQFF. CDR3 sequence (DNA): TGTGCCAGCAGTTTATTTCTAGCGGGGTTCAATGAGCAGTTCTTC.

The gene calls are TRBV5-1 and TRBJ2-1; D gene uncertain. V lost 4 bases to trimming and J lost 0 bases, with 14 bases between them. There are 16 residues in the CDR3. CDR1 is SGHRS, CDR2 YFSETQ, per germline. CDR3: CASSLGSRSSYNEQFF. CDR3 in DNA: TGCGCCAGCAGCCTCGGGTCCAGGAGCTCCTACAATGAGCAGTTCTTC.

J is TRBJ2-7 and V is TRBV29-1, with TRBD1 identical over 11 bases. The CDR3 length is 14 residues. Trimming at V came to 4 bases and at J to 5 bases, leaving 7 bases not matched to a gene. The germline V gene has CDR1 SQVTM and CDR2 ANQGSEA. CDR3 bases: TGCAGCGTTGCCTCCCGGACAGGGGGCGACGAGCAGTACTTC. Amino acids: CSVASRTGGDEQYF.

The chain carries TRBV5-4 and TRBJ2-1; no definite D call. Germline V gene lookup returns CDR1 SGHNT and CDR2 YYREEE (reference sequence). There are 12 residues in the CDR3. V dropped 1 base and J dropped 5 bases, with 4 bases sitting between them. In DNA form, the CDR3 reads TGTGCCAGCAGCTTGAACAACAATGAGCAGTTCTTC. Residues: CASSLNNNEQFF.

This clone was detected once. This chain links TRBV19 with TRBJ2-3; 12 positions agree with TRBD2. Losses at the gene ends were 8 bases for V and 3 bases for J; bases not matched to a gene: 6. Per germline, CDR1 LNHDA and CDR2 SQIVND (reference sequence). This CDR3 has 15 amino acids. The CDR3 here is CASGASGRGTDTQYF. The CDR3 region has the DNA TGTGCCAGTGGGGCTAGCGGGAGGGGAACAGATACGCAGTATTTT.

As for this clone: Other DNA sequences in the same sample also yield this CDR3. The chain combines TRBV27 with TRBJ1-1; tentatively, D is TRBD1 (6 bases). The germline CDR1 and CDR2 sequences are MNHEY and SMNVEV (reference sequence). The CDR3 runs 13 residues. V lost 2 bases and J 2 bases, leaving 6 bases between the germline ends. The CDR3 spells CASSLGGNTEAFF. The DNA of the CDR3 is TGTGCCAGCAGTTTAGGGGGCAACACTGAAGCTTTCTTT.

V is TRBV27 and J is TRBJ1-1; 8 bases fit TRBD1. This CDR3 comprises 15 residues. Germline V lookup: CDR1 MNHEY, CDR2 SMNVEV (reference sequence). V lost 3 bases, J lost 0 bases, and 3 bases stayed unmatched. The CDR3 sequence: CASSLSGGMNTEAFF. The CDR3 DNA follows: TGTGCCAGCAGTTTGTCAGGGGGCATGAACACTGAAGCTTTCTTT.

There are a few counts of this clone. Here the CDR3 DNA reads TGTGCCAGCAGCCAAGAAATGGGGACAGGGGGGGACTTGGGCTATGGCTACACCTTC. This translates into CASSQEMGTGGDLGYGYTF. The J gene is TRBJ1-2, the V gene TRBV4-2; 11 bases map to TRBD1. CDR3 size: 19 residues. The trim removed 0 bases at V and 4 bases at J, leaving 13 bases unmatched. Germline assignment: CDR1 LGHNA and CDR2 YNFKEQ.

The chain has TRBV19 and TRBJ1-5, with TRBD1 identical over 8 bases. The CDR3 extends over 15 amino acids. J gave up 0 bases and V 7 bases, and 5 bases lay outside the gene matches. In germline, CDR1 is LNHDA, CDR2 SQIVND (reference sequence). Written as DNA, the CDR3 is TGTGCCAGTATCCCGGACAGGGCTAGCAATCAGCCCCAGCATTTT. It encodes CASIPDRASNQPQHF.

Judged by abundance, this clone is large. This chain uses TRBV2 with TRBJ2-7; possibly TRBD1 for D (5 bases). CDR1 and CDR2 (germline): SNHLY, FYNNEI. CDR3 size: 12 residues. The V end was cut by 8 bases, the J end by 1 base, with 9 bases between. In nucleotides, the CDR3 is TGTGCCAGCCACCAGGGTTCCTACGAGCAGTACTTC. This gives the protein CASHQGSYEQYF.

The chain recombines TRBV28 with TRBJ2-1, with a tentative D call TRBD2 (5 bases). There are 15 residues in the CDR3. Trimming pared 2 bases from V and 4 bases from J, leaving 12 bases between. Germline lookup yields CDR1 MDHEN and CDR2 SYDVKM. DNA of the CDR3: TGTGCCAGCAGTTTAACGTTAGAGGGTTACAATGAGCAGTTCTTC. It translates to CASSLTLEGYNEQFF.

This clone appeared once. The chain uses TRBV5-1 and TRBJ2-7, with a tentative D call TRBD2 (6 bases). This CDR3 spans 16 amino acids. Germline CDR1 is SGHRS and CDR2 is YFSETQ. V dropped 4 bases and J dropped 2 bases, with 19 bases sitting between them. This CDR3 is CASSLGGGSSPYEQYF. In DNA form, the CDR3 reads TGCGCCAGCAGCCTGGGAGGCGGTAGCTCCCCCTACGAGCAGTACTTC.

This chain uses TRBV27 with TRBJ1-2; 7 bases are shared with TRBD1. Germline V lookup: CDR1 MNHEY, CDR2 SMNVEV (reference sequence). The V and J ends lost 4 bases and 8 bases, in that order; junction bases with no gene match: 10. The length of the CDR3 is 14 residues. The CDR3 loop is CASSSDRLGGGYTF. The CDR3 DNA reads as TGTGCCAGCAGTTCGGACAGGCTGGGGGGAGGCTACACCTTC.

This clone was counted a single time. CDR3 in amino acids: CASGEINQPQHF. DNA for the CDR3: TGTGCCAGCGGAGAGATAAATCAGCCCCAGCATTTT. The chain combines TRBV5-5 with TRBJ1-5; D unclear. Trimming left V 7 bases short and J 4 bases short, with 9 bases between. Looked up from germline, CDR1 is SGHKS and CDR2 is YYEKEE (reference sequence). The CDR3 spans 12 residues.

CDR3 DNA sequence: TGTGCCAGCAGTGAAGCGGGAGGGCCAATTAGGGAGCAGTTCTTC. This gives the protein CASSEAGGPIREQFF. The V call is TRBV2, the J call TRBJ2-1; 7 positions match TRBD2. Germline assignment: CDR1 SNHLY and CDR2 FYNNEI. The CDR3 length is 15 residues. V trimming: 0 bases; J trimming: 10 bases; junction bases outside the gene matches: 9. The complete variable domain, with remaining parts taken from reference TRBV2 and TRBJ2-1, reads EPEVTQTPSHQVTQMGQEVILRCVPISNHLYFYWYRQILGQKVEFLVSFYNNEISEKSEIFDDQFSVERPDGSNFTLKIRSTKLEDSAMYFCASSEAGGPIREQFFGPGTRLTVL.

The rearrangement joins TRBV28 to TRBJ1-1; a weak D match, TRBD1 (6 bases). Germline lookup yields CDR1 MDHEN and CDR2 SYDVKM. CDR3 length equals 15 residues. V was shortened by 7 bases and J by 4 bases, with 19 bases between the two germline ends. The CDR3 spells CASIVGPGVTTEAFF. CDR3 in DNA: TGTGCCAGCATAGTTGGGCCAGGGGTAACCACTGAAGCTTTCTTT.

The DNA of the CDR3 is TGTGCCAGTAGTATTGGAGGGGCGACCTACGAGCAGTACTTC. The encoded protein is CASSIGGATYEQYF. The chain recombines TRBV19 with TRBJ2-7; tentative D call: TRBD2 (6 bases). V lost 3 bases and J lost 2, with 11 bases in between. The CDR3 has 14 amino acids. Germline values: CDR1 LNHDA, CDR2 SQIVND (reference sequence).

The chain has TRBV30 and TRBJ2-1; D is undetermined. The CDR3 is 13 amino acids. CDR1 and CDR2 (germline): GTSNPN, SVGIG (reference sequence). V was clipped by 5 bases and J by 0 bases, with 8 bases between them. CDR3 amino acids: CAWGAFSYNEQFF. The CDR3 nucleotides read TGTGCCTGGGGAGCTTTCTCCTACAATGAGCAGTTCTTC.

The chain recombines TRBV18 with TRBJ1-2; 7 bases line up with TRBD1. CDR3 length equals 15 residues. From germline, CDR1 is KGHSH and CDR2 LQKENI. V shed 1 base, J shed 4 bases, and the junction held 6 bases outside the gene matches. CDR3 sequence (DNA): TGTGCCAGCTCACCACGGGGGACAGCGGGCTATGGCTACACCTTC. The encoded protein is CASSPRGTAGYGYTF.

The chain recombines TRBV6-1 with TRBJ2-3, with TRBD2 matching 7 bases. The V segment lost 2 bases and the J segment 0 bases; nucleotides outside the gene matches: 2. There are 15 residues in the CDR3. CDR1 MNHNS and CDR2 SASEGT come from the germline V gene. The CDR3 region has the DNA TGTGCCAGCAGTGAAATTAGCGGGAGCACAGATACGCAGTATTTT. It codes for CASSEISGSTDTQYF.

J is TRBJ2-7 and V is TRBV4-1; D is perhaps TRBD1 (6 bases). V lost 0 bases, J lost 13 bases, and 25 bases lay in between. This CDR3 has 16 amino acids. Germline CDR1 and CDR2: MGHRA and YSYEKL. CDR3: CASSQDGPWQGQGVYF. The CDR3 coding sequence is TGCGCCAGCAGCCAAGATGGACCTTGGCAGGGGCAGGGAGTTTACTTC.

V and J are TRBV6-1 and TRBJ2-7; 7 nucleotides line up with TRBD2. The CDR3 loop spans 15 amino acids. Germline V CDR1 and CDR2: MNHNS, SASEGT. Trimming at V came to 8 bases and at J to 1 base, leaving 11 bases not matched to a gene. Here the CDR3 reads CASSELAYTSYEQYF. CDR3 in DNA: TGTGCCAGCTCAGAACTAGCGTACACTTCCTACGAGCAGTACTTC.

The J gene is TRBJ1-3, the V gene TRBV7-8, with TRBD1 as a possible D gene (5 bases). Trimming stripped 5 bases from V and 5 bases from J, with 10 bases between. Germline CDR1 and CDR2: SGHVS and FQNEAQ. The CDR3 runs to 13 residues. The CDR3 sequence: CASSAGPRNTIYF. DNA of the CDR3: TGTGCCAGCAGCGCGGGGCCTAGAAACACCATATATTTT.

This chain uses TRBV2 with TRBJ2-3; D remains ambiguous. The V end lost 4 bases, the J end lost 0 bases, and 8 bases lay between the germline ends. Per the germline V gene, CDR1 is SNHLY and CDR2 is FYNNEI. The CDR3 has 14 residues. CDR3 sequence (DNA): TGTGCCAGCAGTGTCCGGGTTAGCACAGATACGCAGTATTTT. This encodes CASSVRVSTDTQYF.

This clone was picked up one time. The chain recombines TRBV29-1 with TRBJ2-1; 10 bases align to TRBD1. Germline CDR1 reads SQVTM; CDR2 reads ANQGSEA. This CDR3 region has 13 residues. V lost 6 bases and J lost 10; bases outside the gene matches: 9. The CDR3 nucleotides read TGCAGCGTGAAGGGACAGGGGAAGGGAGAGCAGTTCTTC. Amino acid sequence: CSVKGQGKGEQFF.